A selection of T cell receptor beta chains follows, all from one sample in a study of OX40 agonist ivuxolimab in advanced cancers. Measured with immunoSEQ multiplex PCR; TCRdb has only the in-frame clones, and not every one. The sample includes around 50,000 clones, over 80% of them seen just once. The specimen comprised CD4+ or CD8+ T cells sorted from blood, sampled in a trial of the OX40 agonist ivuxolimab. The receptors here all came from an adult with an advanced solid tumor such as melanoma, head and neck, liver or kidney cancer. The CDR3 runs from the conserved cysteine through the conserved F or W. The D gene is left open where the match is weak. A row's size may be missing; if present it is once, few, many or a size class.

cdr3_aa: CASSEPMAASYEQYF; cdr3_nt: TGCGCCAGCAGTGAGCCAATGGCAGCCAGCTACGAGCAGTACTTC; clone_size: -; j_call: TRBJ2-7; v_call: TRBV10-1; d_call: -
cdr3_aa: CASSYSGDTGELFF; cdr3_nt: TGTGCCAGCAGTTACTCAGGAGACACCGGGGAGCTGTTTTTT; clone_size: -; j_call: TRBJ2-2; v_call: TRBV6-6; d_call: -
cdr3_aa: CASVPRGSTDTQYF; cdr3_nt: TGCGCCAGCGTCCCGAGGGGTAGCACAGATACGCAGTATTTT; clone_size: -; j_call: TRBJ2-3; v_call: TRBV5-1; d_call: -
cdr3_aa: CASSLSRNAEAFF; cdr3_nt: TGTGCCAGCAGCTTATCGAGAAACGCTGAAGCTTTCTTT; clone_size: -; j_call: TRBJ1-1; v_call: TRBV13; d_call: -
cdr3_aa: CASSLQGRGNQPQHF; cdr3_nt: TGTGCCAGCAGTCTTCAGGGTAGGGGGAATCAGCCCCAGCATTTT; clone_size: -; j_call: TRBJ1-5; v_call: TRBV6-5; d_call: -
cdr3_aa: CASSVGSGEAGGEKETQYF; cdr3_nt: TGTGCCAGCAGCGTAGGATCAGGAGAGGCTGGCGGGGAGAAAGAGACCCAGTACTTC; clone_size: -; j_call: TRBJ2-5; v_call: TRBV9; d_call: -
cdr3_aa: CASSPQTGRGVREQYF; cdr3_nt: TGTGCCAGCTCGCCGCAGACGGGACGGGGCGTGAGAGAGCAGTACTTC; clone_size: -; j_call: TRBJ2-7; v_call: TRBV18; d_call: -
cdr3_aa: CASSDRWTSHPVLHEQYF; cdr3_nt: TGTGCCAGCAGTGATCGTTGGACTAGCCATCCCGTCCTCCACGAGCAGTACTTC; clone_size: -; j_call: TRBJ2-7; v_call: TRBV27; d_call: TRBD2
cdr3_aa: CASSEWETGELFF; cdr3_nt: TGTGCCAGCAGCGAATGGGAAACCGGGGAGCTGTTTTTT; clone_size: once; j_call: TRBJ2-2; v_call: TRBV9; d_call: -
cdr3_aa: CASSLGKNTEAFF; cdr3_nt: TGTGCCAGCAGCTTAGGGAAGAACACTGAAGCTTTCTTT; clone_size: -; j_call: TRBJ1-1; v_call: TRBV11-3; d_call: -
cdr3_aa: CSVWRTRNTEAFF; cdr3_nt: TGCAGCGTTTGGCGGACAAGGAACACTGAAGCTTTCTTT; clone_size: -; j_call: TRBJ1-1; v_call: TRBV29-1; d_call: -
cdr3_aa: CASSDETSGRHYNEQFF; cdr3_nt: TGTGCCAGCAGTGATGAGACTAGCGGGAGGCACTACAATGAGCAGTTCTTC; clone_size: -; j_call: TRBJ2-1; v_call: TRBV6-1; d_call: TRBD2
cdr3_aa: CASSLRANQETQYF; cdr3_nt: TGTGCCAGCAGCTTAAGGGCAAACCAAGAGACCCAGTACTTC; clone_size: -; j_call: TRBJ2-5; v_call: TRBV7-9; d_call: -
cdr3_aa: CASTSGRAIPGYTF; cdr3_nt: TGTGCCAGCACTAGTGGACGAGCGATCCCTGGCTACACCTTC; clone_size: -; j_call: TRBJ1-2; v_call: TRBV5-5; d_call: -
cdr3_aa: CASSRQGGTRYDEQFF; cdr3_nt: TGTGCCAGCAGCCGACAGGGAGGGACACGTTACGATGAGCAGTTCTTC; clone_size: -; j_call: TRBJ2-1; v_call: TRBV7-9; d_call: -
cdr3_aa: CASKAGDTEAFF; cdr3_nt: TGTGCCAGTAAAGCCGGGGATACTGAAGCTTTCTTT; clone_size: -; j_call: TRBJ1-1; v_call: TRBV19; d_call: -
cdr3_aa: CATTTQRRSDLREGEQFF; cdr3_nt: TGTGCCACGACAACACAGCGGCGATCCGACCTCAGGGAGGGTGAGCAGTTCTTC; clone_size: -; j_call: TRBJ2-1; v_call: TRBV28; d_call: TRBD2
cdr3_aa: CASSPGTDNSPLHF; cdr3_nt: TGTGCCAGCTCACCAGGGACAGATAATTCACCCCTCCACTTT; clone_size: -; j_call: TRBJ1-6; v_call: TRBV18; d_call: TRBD1
cdr3_aa: CASSPGPGGEAFF; cdr3_nt: TGTGCCAGCTCACCGGGCCCCGGGGGTGAAGCTTTCTTT; clone_size: -; j_call: TRBJ1-1; v_call: TRBV18; d_call: -
cdr3_aa: CASSFTGVGTGELFF; cdr3_nt: TGTGCCAGCAGTTTTACAGGGGTAGGCACCGGGGAGCTGTTTTTT; clone_size: -; j_call: TRBJ2-2; v_call: TRBV2; d_call: TRBD1
cdr3_aa: CASSTRHSSYNEQFF; cdr3_nt: TGCGCCAGCAGCACACGGCATAGCTCCTACAATGAGCAGTTCTTC; clone_size: -; j_call: TRBJ2-1; v_call: TRBV5-1; d_call: -
cdr3_aa: CASSLAGGSNTGELFF; cdr3_nt: TGTGCCAGCAGCTTAGCCGGGGGATCGAACACCGGGGAGCTGTTTTTT; clone_size: -; j_call: TRBJ2-2; v_call: TRBV7-2; d_call: -
cdr3_aa: CASRLAEPDTQYF; cdr3_nt: TGTGCCAGCAGACTAGCGGAACCAGATACGCAGTATTTT; clone_size: -; j_call: TRBJ2-3; v_call: TRBV2; d_call: TRBD2
cdr3_aa: CSVQNTGELFF; cdr3_nt: TGCAGTGTTCAGAACACCGGGGAGCTGTTTTTT; clone_size: -; j_call: TRBJ2-2; v_call: TRBV20-1; d_call: -
cdr3_aa: CASGPIISGNTIYF; cdr3_nt: TGTGCCAGTGGACCGATAATCTCTGGAAACACCATATATTTT; clone_size: -; j_call: TRBJ1-3; v_call: TRBV19; d_call: -
cdr3_aa: CASSVARSRGGETQYF; cdr3_nt: TGTGCCAGCAGCGTAGCTAGGTCTCGCGGCGGAGAGACCCAGTACTTC; clone_size: -; j_call: TRBJ2-5; v_call: TRBV9; d_call: -
cdr3_aa: CASSPPTGGNEKLFF; cdr3_nt: TGTGCCAGCAGCCCCCCTACGGGGGGTAATGAAAAACTGTTTTTT; clone_size: -; j_call: TRBJ1-4; v_call: TRBV7-9; d_call: -
cdr3_aa: CASSLIGDFRNEQFF; cdr3_nt: TGTGCCAGCAGCTTGATAGGGGACTTCCGGAATGAGCAGTTCTTC; clone_size: -; j_call: TRBJ2-1; v_call: TRBV13; d_call: -
cdr3_aa: CASSEYSIDRNSPLHF; cdr3_nt: TGCGCCAGCAGTGAATACTCAATTGACCGCAATTCACCCCTCCACTTT; clone_size: -; j_call: TRBJ1-6; v_call: TRBV10-1; d_call: -
cdr3_aa: CASSPNRGPGNTIYF; cdr3_nt: TGTGCCAGCAGTCCAAACAGGGGGCCTGGAAACACCATATATTTT; clone_size: -; j_call: TRBJ1-3; v_call: TRBV2; d_call: TRBD1